The sequence of this T cell receptor (beta chain) was determined in a study of neurological immune-mediated disorders. Every sequencing run produced over 190 million TCR-beta sequences that came from 15-18 subjects. TCRdb re-analysed the 5' RACE reads in MiXCR, keeping a single row per CDR3 protein. The repertoire includes over 55,000 distinct CDR3 sequences, roughly 10% of them detected once, and 8.5% to 10% sits in the top ten. This clonotype was observed at least ten times. The time point was: longitudinal time-point 1 (baseline). Trimming cost V 5 bases and J 7 bases, with 15 bases left between them. In germline, CDR1 is SGHTA, CDR2 FQGTGA. The CDR3 runs 13 residues.

This clonotype originated in a man aged 25-45 years in good health. The rearrangement links TRBV7-3 to TRBJ2-7, with a possible D match to TRBD1 (5 bases). Sequencing was performed on PBMCs. The CDR3 coding sequence is TGTGCCAGCAGCCCCCGTGGGGCTTCGGAGCAGTACTTC. Translating it yields CASSPRGASEQYF.